The present TCR beta chain was sequenced within a study of CD8 T cells in Susac syndrome. Study-level points and caveats: Expansion of clones was not seen in the CD4+ T cell repertoires of Susac syndrome.

This clonotype showed up just once. What it binds is not known. Germline V gene sequence: CDR1 ENHRY, CDR2 SYGVKD. This CDR3 region has 14 residues. The V end lost 4 bases, the J end lost 10 bases, and 14 bases lay between the germline ends. CD8+ and CD4+ T cells from blood underwent TCR beta sequencing. The TEMRA cells underwent FACS enrichment, while the CD8+ and CD4+ T cells underwent negative isolation. Roughly 0.5 to 1 ug RNA was reverse transcribed with random hexamers. It was immunoSEQ multiplex PCR that amplified TCR beta CDR3 across 54 Vbeta and 13 Jbeta. MiXCR, run by TCRdb on the immunoSEQ multiplex PCR reads, gives a single entry per CDR3 protein. The sample lists approximately 180,000 distinct CDR3 sequences; 75% to 95% were seen once.

The chain employs TRBV10-3 and TRBJ1-6; D might be TRBD1 (5 bases). Sequences were obtained from CD4+ T cells from PBMCs. This TCR came from a human donor with Susac syndrome. The CDR3 DNA follows: TGTGCCATCAGTGTTGAGCAGGGAGGCTCACCCCTCCACTTT. Its protein product is CAISVEQGGSPLHF.